Listed here are 30 T cell receptor beta chains from one sample, sequenced in a study of blood T cell repertoires in COVID-19. The data were produced by immunoSEQ multiplex PCR, yet TCRdb's version contains in-frame clones alone and is incomplete. The repertoire consists of more than 85,000 clones, with around 90% occurring once and the leading ten covering approximately 5%. Sequencing was performed on peripheral blood. The source of these receptors is a woman aged 50 to 60 with COVID-19, enrolled during active disease.

This clone was seen only once. This chain links TRBV5-1 with TRBJ1-1; 11 bases match TRBD1. Trimming took 4 bases from V and 4 from J; bases not matched to a gene: 3. The CDR3 has 14 amino acids. Looked up from germline, CDR1 is SGHRS and CDR2 is YFSETQ. The CDR3: CASSPDRGPTEAFF. The DNA of the CDR3 is TGCGCCAGCAGCCCGGACAGGGGGCCCACTGAAGCTTTCTTT.

This clone was detected once. This sequence joins TRBV5-4 and TRBJ2-5; maybe TRBD1 (6 bases). Deletions cut 4 bases from V and 4 bases from J, with 11 bases between. Per germline, CDR1 SGHNT and CDR2 YYREEE (reference sequence). The CDR3 loop spans 13 amino acids. The CDR3 here is CASSVQGIETQYF. The CDR3 region has the DNA TGTGCCAGCAGCGTACAGGGTATAGAGACCCAGTACTTC.

J is TRBJ2-2 and V is TRBV18; 10 bases line up with TRBD1. Germline V gene data show CDR1 as KGHSH and CDR2 as LQKENI. J was trimmed by 6 bases and V by 3 bases; bases with no gene match: 4. The CDR3 has 15 amino acids. For the CDR3, the DNA is TGTGCCAGCTCACCGAGGACAGGGGGTGCCGGGGAGCTGTTTTTT. Protein sequence: CASSPRTGGAGELFF.

V usage is TRBV27 and J usage is TRBJ2-2, with D perhaps TRBD2 (6 bases). CDR3 length: 16 residues. CDR1 MNHEY and CDR2 SMNVEV come from the germline V gene (reference sequence). The V gene lost 1 base and the J gene lost 2 bases, with 11 bases spanning the gap. CDR3 protein: CASSLYWRGNTGELFF. For the CDR3, the DNA is TGTGCCAGCAGTTTATATTGGCGGGGAAACACCGGGGAGCTGTTTTTT.

As concerns this clone: Other DNA sequences in this specimen translate into the identical CDR3. The chain is built from TRBV6-5 and TRBJ2-7; 9 positions match TRBD1. J gave up 1 base and V 2 bases, and 3 bases lay outside the gene matches. Germline V gene sequence: CDR1 MNHEY, CDR2 SVGAGI. CDR3 length equals 15 residues. CDR3 DNA: TGTGCCAGCAGTTACGGGACAGGGCCATCCTACGAGCAGTACTTC. Protein sequence: CASSYGTGPSYEQYF.

This chain links TRBV12-1 with TRBJ1-1. TRBV12-1 is listed as a pseudogene. The CDR3 covers 16 residues. The CDR3 coding sequence is TGTGCCAGCAGCTTCGTTTGGGGGGTGGTAGACACTGAAGCTTTCTTT. Protein product: CASSFVWGVVDTEAFF.

V is TRBV13 and J is TRBJ1-5; no reliable D call. CDR1 is PRHDT and CDR2 is FYEKMQ in the germline V gene (reference sequence). V lost 5 bases and J lost 7, with 9 bases in between. This CDR3 has 12 residues. As DNA, the CDR3 is TGTGCCAGCAGCACCGACGGGCAGCCCCAGCATTTT. It yields the protein CASSTDGQPQHF.

The CDR3 nucleotides are TGTGCCTGGAGAAGGCGGGGGCTGGGGGGCAATGAGCAGTTCTTC. Encoded protein: CAWRRRGLGGNEQFF. The rearrangement uses TRBV30 and TRBJ2-1; D might be TRBD2 (7 bases). The length of the CDR3 is 15 residues. In germline, CDR1 is GTSNPN, CDR2 SVGIG (reference sequence). Trimming left V 3 bases short and J 6 bases short, with 18 bases between.

The chain carries TRBV30 and TRBJ2-2; perhaps TRBD1 as D (5 bases). The CDR3 loop spans 18 amino acids. CDR1 is GTSNPN and CDR2 is SVGIG in the germline V gene (reference sequence). V lost 0 bases, J lost 6 bases, and 23 bases lay in between. Written as DNA, the CDR3 is TGTGCCTGGAGTGTACCAGGTTGGGGCAGGGAAGGGGCCGGGGAGCTGTTTTTT. Translated: CAWSVPGWGREGAGELFF. Full variable domain (outside the CDR3, taken from reference TRBV30 and TRBJ2-2): SQTIHQWPATLVQPVGSPLSLECTVEGTSNPNLYWYRQAAGRGLQLLFYSVGIGQISSEVPQNLSASRPQDRQFILSSKKLLLSDSGFYLCAWSVPGWGREGAGELFFGEGSRLTVL.

The J gene is TRBJ1-4, the V gene TRBV2; D unresolved. Germline lookup yields CDR1 SNHLY and CDR2 FYNNEI. Trimming left V 3 bases short and J 2 bases short, with 10 bases between. The CDR3 extends over 15 amino acids. CDR3: CASSEGGFTNEKLFF. CDR3 bases: TGTGCCAGCAGTGAGGGCGGGTTTACTAATGAAAAACTGTTTTTT. Full variable domain (missing parts from reference TRBV2 and TRBJ1-4): EPEVTQTPSHQVTQMGQEVILRCVPISNHLYFYWYRQILGQKVEFLVSFYNNEISEKSEIFDDQFSVERPDGSNFTLKIRSTKLEDSAMYFCASSEGGFTNEKLFFGSGTQLSVL.

The CDR3 sequence: CASSLGQTYEQYF. The CDR3 DNA reads as TGTGCCAGTAGTTTGGGACAGACCTACGAGCAGTACTTC. This sequence joins TRBV19 and TRBJ2-7; 7 nucleotides agree with TRBD1. V was clipped by 5 bases and J by 2 bases; unmatched bases: 3. Germline CDR1 LNHDA, CDR2 SQIVND (reference sequence). The CDR3 loop spans 13 amino acids. The whole variable domain, remainder taken from reference TRBV19 and TRBJ2-7, is DGGITQSPKYLFRKEGQNVTLSCEQNLNHDAMYWYRQDPGQGLRLIYYSQIVNDFQKGDIAEGYSVSREKKESFPLTVTSAQKNPTAFYLCASSLGQTYEQYFGPGTRLTVT.

The rearrangement joins TRBV6-1 to TRBJ2-7; 10 positions agree with TRBD1. Germline-derived CDR1 and CDR2 are MNHNS and SASEGT. The CDR3 spans 14 residues. With 3 bases clipped from V and 4 bases from J, the junction kept 3 bases outside the gene matches. The chain's CDR3 is CASSDLDRGYEQYF. In nucleotides, the CDR3 is TGTGCCAGCAGTGACCTGGACAGGGGGTACGAGCAGTACTTC.

The chain uses TRBV18 and TRBJ2-3, with 7 bases aligning to TRBD1. Germline V gene sequence: CDR1 KGHSH, CDR2 LQKENI. The CDR3 spans 15 residues. V was pared by 2 bases and J by 1 base, with 3 bases of the junction left unmatched. CDR3 nucleotides: TGTGCCAGCTCACCAACCGGACAGGGCACAGATACGCAGTATTTT. This codes for CASSPTGQGTDTQYF.

Here the CDR3 DNA reads TGCGCCAGCAGCCTGAAGCTTAACACCGGGGAGCTGTTTTTT. Translation gives CASSLKLNTGELFF. The chain is built from TRBV5-1 and TRBJ2-2; the D is unclear. Trimming removed 4 bases at V and 2 bases at J, with 9 bases between. The CDR3 is 14 residues long. The germline V gene encodes CDR1 SGHRS and CDR2 YFSETQ.

The rearrangement links TRBV5-4 to TRBJ2-4; the D is unclear. Per germline, CDR1 SGHNT and CDR2 YYREEE (reference sequence). The CDR3 runs to 17 residues. With 0 bases removed from V and 0 bases from J, the gap between germline ends came to 13 bases. The CDR3 DNA reads TGTGCCAGCAGCTTGGAAGCAGGTCAACTAGCCAAAAACATTCAGTACTTC. Translating gives CASSLEAGQLAKNIQYF.

V and J are TRBV11-2 and TRBJ2-3, with D tentatively TRBD2 (5 bases). Germline V gives CDR1 SGHAT, CDR2 FQNNGV. V was pared by 5 bases and J by 3 bases, with 15 bases between. This CDR3 has 15 residues. The CDR3 DNA reads as TGTGCCAGCAGCCCGACGCGGGTGGGGACAGATACGCAGTATTTT. This codes for CASSPTRVGTDTQYF.

This chain uses TRBV13 with TRBJ1-1, with D unresolved. Germline loops: CDR1 PRHDT, CDR2 FYEKMQ (reference sequence). There are 13 residues in the CDR3. V was cut by 5 bases and J by 3 bases, with 10 bases left in between. The CDR3 DNA sequence: TGTGCCAGCAGCCCTGACGGGGACACTGAAGCTTTCTTT. Its protein is CASSPDGDTEAFF.

This chain links TRBV11-2 with TRBJ2-3, with 9 bases fitting TRBD2. CDR1 and CDR2 from the germline V gene are SGHAT and FQNNGV. There are 15 residues in the CDR3. Germline trimming cut 5 bases from V and 6 bases from J; bases unmatched to any gene: 9. CDR3 DNA: TGTGCCAGCAGCCGTAGCGGGGGCGGCATGGATACGCAGTATTTT. Protein: CASSRSGGGMDTQYF.

The rearrangement uses TRBV10-3 and TRBJ1-1; D is ambiguous. The CDR3 extends over 14 amino acids. Germline V gene data show CDR1 as ENHRY and CDR2 as SYGVKD. V lost 3 bases, J lost 8 bases, and 16 bases lay in between. Here the CDR3 reads CAISEKQNWKEAFF. In nucleotides, the CDR3 is TGTGCCATCAGTGAAAAACAGAATTGGAAAGAAGCTTTCTTT.

The chain joins TRBV5-1 to TRBJ2-2; 11 nucleotides line up with TRBD1. This CDR3 has 16 residues. Germline V lookup: CDR1 SGHRS, CDR2 YFSETQ. V shed 2 bases, J shed 5 bases, and the junction held 5 bases outside the gene matches. In nucleotides, the CDR3 is TGCGCCAGCAGCTTTGGGACAGGGGGTTCAACCGGGGAGCTGTTTTTT. Protein product: CASSFGTGGSTGELFF.

With respect to this clone: One junction end disagrees with the germline gene, perhaps due to a read error. This chain uses TRBV6-1 with TRBJ1-3; 9 bases align to TRBD1. Germline V gene lookup returns CDR1 MNHNS and CDR2 SASEGT. This CDR3 has 17 residues. The CDR3 nucleotides read TGTGCCAGCGGTGACAGGGGGATACGATCTGATGGAAACACCATATATTTT. This encodes CASGDRGIRSDGNTIYF.

V and J are TRBV20-1 and TRBJ1-5, with D hard to call. The CDR3 loop spans 12 amino acids. Germline CDR1 reads DFQATT; CDR2 reads SNEGSKA (reference sequence). V lost 3 bases, J lost 1 base, and 4 bases lay in between. The CDR3 region is CSASQSNQPQHF. In DNA, the CDR3 is TGCAGTGCTAGTCAGAGCAATCAGCCCCAGCATTTT.

This clone was picked up a small number of times. The chain is built from TRBV10-3 and TRBJ1-1, with 11 bases lining up with TRBD1. Losses at the gene ends were 10 bases for V and 11 bases for J; bases not matched to a gene: 12. Germline CDR1 is ENHRY and CDR2 is SYGVKD. The length of the CDR3 is 13 residues. The CDR3 sequence is CATREGQGVLAFF. The CDR3 coding sequence is TGTGCCACCCGAGAGGGACAGGGGGTCTTGGCTTTCTTT.

This chain uses TRBV25-1 with TRBJ1-1; no clear D gene. Looked up from germline, CDR1 is MGHDK and CDR2 is SYGVNS. V was pared by 2 bases and J by 10 bases, with 17 bases between. CDR3 length: 14 residues. CDR3 loop: CASSEPDTSLVAFF. The CDR3 bases are TGTGCCAGCAGTGAACCCGACACCAGTTTGGTAGCTTTCTTT.

This chain links TRBV19 with TRBJ1-1, with no clear D. The CDR3 extends over 12 amino acids. Germline values: CDR1 LNHDA, CDR2 SQIVND (reference sequence). V lost 6 bases and J lost 8, with 13 bases in between. CDR3 in DNA: TGTGCCAGTAGCCCGGTTGGGGAGGAAGCTTTCTTT. This codes for CASSPVGEEAFF.

This sequence joins TRBV19 and TRBJ2-3; 7 nucleotides agree with TRBD2. The CDR3 extends over 16 amino acids. With 2 bases clipped from V and 1 base from J, the junction kept 6 bases outside the gene matches. Per germline, CDR1 LNHDA and CDR2 SQIVND (reference sequence). CDR3 loop: CASSISSLAGTDTQYF. In DNA, the CDR3 is TGTGCCAGTAGTATAAGTAGTCTAGCGGGCACAGATACGCAGTATTTT.

V gene TRBV4-1 combines with J gene TRBJ1-2, with D unresolved. Germline CDR1 is MGHRA and CDR2 is YSYEKL. The CDR3 is 12 residues long. Between the trimmed V and J ends, which lost 0 bases and 4 bases, there was a span of 3 bases. The CDR3 sequence is CASSQDVYGYTF. The CDR3 nucleotides read TGCGCCAGCAGCCAAGACGTCTATGGCTACACCTTC.

The chain links TRBV6-5 to TRBJ1-1; no reliable D call. Germline V gene data show CDR1 as MNHEY and CDR2 as SVGAGI. This CDR3 has 14 residues. The V gene lost 7 bases and the J gene lost 3 bases, with 15 bases spanning the gap. The CDR3 loop is CASITSGFYTEAFF. In DNA form, the CDR3 reads TGTGCCAGCATTACCTCCGGGTTTTACACTGAAGCTTTCTTT.

The V gene is TRBV21-1, the J gene TRBJ1-1; the table's D call TRBD1 went unverified against the DNA. TRBV21-1 is an annotated pseudogene. This CDR3 is built from 16 residues. The CDR3 protein is CASTESQGAGNTEAFF. The CDR3 DNA reads as TGTGCCAGCACCGAGTCACAGGGGGCCGGGAACACTGAAGCTTTCTTT.

The gene calls are TRBV19 and TRBJ2-7, with 11 bases that match TRBD2. Germline loops: CDR1 LNHDA, CDR2 SQIVND (reference sequence). Unmatched junction bases numbered 9, after V lost 4 bases and J lost 1 base. The CDR3 totals 17 residues. CDR3: CASSTHISGGASYEQYF. CDR3 sequence (DNA): TGTGCCAGTAGTACCCATATTAGCGGGGGGGCTTCCTACGAGCAGTACTTC.